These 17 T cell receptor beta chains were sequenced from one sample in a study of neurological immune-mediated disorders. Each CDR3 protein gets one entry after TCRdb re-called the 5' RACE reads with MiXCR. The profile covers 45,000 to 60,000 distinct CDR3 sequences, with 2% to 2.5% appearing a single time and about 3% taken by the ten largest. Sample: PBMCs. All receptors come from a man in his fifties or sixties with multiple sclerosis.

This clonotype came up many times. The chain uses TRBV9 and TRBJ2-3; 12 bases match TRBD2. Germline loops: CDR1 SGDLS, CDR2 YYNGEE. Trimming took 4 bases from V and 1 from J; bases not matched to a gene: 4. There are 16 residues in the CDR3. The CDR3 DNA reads TGTGCCAGCAGCATACGGACTAGCGGGGGCACAGATACGCAGTATTTT. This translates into CASSIRTSGGTDTQYF.

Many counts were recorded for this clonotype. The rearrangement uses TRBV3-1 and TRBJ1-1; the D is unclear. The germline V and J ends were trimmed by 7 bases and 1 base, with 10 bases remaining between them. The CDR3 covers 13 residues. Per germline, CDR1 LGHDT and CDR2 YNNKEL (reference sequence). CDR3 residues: CASTTTPNTEAFF. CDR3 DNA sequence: TGTGCCAGCACCACGACACCGAACACTGAAGCTTTCTTT.

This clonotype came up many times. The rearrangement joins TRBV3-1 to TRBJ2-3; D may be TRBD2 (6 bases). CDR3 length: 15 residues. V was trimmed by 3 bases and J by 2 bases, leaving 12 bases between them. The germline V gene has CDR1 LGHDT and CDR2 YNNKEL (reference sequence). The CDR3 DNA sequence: TGTGCCAGCAGCCAGGCGGGATCGGTCACAGATACGCAGTATTTT. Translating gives CASSQAGSVTDTQYF.

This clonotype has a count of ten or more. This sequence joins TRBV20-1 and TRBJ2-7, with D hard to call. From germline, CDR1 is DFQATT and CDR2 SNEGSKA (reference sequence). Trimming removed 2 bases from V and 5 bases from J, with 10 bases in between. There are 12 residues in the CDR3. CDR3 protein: CSARQSRHEQYF. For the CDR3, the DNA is TGCAGTGCTAGACAGAGTCGGCACGAGCAGTACTTC.

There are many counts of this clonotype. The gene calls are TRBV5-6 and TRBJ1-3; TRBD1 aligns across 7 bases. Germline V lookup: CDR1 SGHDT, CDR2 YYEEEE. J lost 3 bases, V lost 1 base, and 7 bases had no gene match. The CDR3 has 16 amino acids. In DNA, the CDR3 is TGTGCCAGCAGCTTGCTTCAACAGGGGAATGGAAACACCATATATTTT. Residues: CASSLLQQGNGNTIYF.

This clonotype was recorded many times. The CDR3 is CASSLVQEETQYF. The CDR3 DNA is TGTGCCAGCAGCTTAGTTCAGGAAGAGACCCAGTACTTC. V is TRBV11-1 and J is TRBJ2-5; D unclear. Germline CDR1 reads SGHAT; CDR2 reads FQDESV (reference sequence). The CDR3 extends over 13 amino acids. V lost 1 base to trimming and J lost 3 bases, with 6 bases between them.

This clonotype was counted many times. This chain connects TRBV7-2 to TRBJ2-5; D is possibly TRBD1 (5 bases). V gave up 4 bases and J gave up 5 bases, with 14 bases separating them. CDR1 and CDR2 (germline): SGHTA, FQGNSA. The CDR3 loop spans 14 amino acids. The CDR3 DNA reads TGTGCCAGCAGCTCACCAGGGTCGGGCGAGACCCAGTACTTC. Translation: CASSSPGSGETQYF. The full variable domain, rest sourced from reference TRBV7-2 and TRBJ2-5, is GAGVSQSPSNKVTEKGKDVELRCDPISGHTALYWYRQSLGQGLEFLIYFQGNSAPDKSGLPSDRFSAERTGGSVSTLTIQRTQQEDSAVYLCASSSPGSGETQYFGPGTRLLVL.

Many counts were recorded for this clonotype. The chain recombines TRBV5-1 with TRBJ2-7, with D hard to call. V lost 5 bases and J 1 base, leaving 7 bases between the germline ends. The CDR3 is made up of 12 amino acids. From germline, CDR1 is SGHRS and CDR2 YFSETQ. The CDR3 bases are TGCGCCAGCAGGTCGGAATCCTACGAGCAGTACTTC. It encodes CASRSESYEQYF.

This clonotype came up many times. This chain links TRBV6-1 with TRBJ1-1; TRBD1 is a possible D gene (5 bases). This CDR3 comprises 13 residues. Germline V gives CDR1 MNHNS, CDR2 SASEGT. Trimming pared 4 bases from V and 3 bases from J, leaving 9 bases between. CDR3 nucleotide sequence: TGTGCCAGCAGTGGAAGGGGTTACACTGAAGCTTTCTTT. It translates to CASSGRGYTEAFF.

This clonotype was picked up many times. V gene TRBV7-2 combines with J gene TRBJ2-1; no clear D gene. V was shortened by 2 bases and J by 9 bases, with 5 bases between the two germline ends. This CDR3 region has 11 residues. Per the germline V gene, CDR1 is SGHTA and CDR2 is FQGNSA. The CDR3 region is CASSLYFEQFF. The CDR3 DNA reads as TGTGCCAGCAGCTTATATTTTGAGCAGTTCTTC. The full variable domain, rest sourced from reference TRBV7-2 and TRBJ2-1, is GAGVSQSPSNKVTEKGKDVELRCDPISGHTALYWYRQSLGQGLEFLIYFQGNSAPDKSGLPSDRFSAERTGGSVSTLTIQRTQQEDSAVYLCASSLYFEQFFGPGTRLTVL.

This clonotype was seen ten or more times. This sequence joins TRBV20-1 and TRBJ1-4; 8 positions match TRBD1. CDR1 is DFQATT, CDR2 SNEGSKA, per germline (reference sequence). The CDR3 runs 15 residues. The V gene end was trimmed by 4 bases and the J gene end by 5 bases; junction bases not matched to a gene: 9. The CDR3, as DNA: TGCAGTGCTAAAGCCGACAGGGGTAACAATGAAAAACTGTTTTTT. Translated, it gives CSAKADRGNNEKLFF.

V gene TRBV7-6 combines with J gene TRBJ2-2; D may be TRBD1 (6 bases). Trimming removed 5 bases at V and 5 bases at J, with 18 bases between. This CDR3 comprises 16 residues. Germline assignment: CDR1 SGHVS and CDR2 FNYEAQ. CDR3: CASSTTGVVLTGELFF. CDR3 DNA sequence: TGTGCCAGCAGCACGACAGGAGTTGTCTTAACCGGGGAGCTGTTTTTT.

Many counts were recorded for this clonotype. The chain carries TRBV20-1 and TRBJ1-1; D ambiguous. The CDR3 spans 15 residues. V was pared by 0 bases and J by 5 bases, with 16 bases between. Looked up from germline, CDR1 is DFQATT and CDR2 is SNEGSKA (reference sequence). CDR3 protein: CSAREPGPHGTEAFF. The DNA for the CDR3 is TGCAGTGCTAGAGAACCGGGCCCCCACGGGACTGAAGCTTTCTTT.

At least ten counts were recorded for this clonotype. The CDR3 protein is CATSRVGVAETQYF. The CDR3 nucleotides read TGTGCCACCAGCAGAGTCGGAGTTGCGGAGACCCAGTACTTC. This rearrangement joins TRBV15 to TRBJ2-5; no clear D. Trimming removed 1 base at V and 5 bases at J, with 11 bases between. Germline V gene lookup returns CDR1 LNHNV and CDR2 YYDKDF (reference sequence). CDR3 size: 14 residues.

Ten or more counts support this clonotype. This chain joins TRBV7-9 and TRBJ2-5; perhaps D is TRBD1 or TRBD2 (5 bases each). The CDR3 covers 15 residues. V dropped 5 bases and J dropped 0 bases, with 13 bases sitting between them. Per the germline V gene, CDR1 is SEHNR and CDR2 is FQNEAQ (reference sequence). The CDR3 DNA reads TGTGCCAGCAGCCAGCCCGAGGGGTACCAAGAGACCCAGTACTTC. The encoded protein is CASSQPEGYQETQYF.

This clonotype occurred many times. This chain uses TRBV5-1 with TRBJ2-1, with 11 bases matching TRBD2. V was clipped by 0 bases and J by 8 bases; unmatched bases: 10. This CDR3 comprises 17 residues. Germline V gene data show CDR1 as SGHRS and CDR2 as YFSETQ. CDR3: CASSLATSGDTLDEQFF. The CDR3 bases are TGCGCCAGCAGCTTGGCGACTAGCGGGGACACCCTCGATGAGCAGTTCTTC.

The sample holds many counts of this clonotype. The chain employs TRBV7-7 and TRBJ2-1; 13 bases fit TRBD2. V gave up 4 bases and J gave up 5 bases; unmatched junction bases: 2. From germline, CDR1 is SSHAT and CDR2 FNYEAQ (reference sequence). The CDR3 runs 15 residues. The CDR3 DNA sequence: TGTGCCAGCAGCTCACTAGCGGGGGGGAACAATGAGCAGTTCTTC. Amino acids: CASSSLAGGNNEQFF.